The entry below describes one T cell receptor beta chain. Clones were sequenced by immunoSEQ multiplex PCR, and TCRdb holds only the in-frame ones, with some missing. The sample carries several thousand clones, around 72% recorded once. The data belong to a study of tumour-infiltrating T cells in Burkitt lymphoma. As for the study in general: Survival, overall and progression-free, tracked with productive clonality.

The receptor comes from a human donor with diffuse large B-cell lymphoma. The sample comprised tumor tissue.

CDR3 amino acids: CASSPRQGRGTTEAFF. CDR3 nucleotides: TGTGCCAGCAGCCCGAGACAGGGGAGGGGCACTACTGAAGCTTTCTTT. The J gene is TRBJ1-1, the V gene TRBV7-9; 8 nucleotides agree with TRBD1. Germline V gives CDR1 SEHNR, CDR2 FQNEAQ (reference sequence). The ends lost 5 bases at V and 5 bases at J; junction bases unmatched: 13. CDR3 size: 16 residues.